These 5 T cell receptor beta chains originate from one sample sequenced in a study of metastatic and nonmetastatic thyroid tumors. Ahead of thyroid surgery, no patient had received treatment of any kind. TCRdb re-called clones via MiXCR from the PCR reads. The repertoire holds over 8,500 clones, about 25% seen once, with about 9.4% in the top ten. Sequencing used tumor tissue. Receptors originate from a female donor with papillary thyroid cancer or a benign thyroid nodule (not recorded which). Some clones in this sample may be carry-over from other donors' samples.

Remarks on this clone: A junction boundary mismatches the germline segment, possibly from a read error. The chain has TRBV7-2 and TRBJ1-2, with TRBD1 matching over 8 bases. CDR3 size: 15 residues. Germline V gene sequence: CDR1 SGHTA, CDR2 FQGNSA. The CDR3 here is CASSFPDRGGYGYNF. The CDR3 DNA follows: TGTGCCAGCAGCTTTCCTGACAGGGGAGGCTATGGCTACAACTTC.

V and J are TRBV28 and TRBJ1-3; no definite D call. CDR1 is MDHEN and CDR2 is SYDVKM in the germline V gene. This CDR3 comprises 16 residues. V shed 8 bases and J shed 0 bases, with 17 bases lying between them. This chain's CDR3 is CASGGWAGTSGNTIYF. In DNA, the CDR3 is TGTGCCAGCGGTGGATGGGCAGGCACCTCTGGAAACACCATATATTTT.

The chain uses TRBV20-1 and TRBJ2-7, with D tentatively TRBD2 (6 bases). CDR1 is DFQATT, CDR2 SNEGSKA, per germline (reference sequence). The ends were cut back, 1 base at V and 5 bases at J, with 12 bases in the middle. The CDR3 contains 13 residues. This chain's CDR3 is CSARGDLTDEQYF. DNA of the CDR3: TGCAGTGCTAGAGGGGACTTAACTGACGAGCAGTACTTC.

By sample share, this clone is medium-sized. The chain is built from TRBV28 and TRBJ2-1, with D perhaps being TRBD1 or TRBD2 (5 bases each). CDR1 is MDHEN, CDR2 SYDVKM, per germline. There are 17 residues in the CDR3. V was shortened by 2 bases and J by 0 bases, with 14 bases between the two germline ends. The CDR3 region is CASSLGPRGSSYNEQFF. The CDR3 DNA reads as TGTGCCAGCAGTTTAGGCCCGAGGGGTAGCTCCTACAATGAGCAGTTCTTC.

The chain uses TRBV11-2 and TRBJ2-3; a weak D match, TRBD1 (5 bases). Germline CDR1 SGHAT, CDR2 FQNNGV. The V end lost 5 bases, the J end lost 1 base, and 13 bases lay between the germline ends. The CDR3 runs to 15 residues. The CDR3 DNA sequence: TGTGCCAGCAGCCTCACTCAGGGTGGCACAGATACGCAGTATTTT. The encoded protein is CASSLTQGGTDTQYF.